The rows below give T cell receptor beta chains drawn from one sample of a study of Ad26.COV2.S vaccination and SARS-CoV-2 variants. The method was immunoSEQ multiplex PCR; TCRdb's version includes in-frame clones alone and lacks a portion of them. The sample has roughly 400,000 clones, roughly 88% seen once. This specimen was peripheral blood, taken in a trial of Ad26.COV2.S vaccine versus placebo. These receptors were collected from a person aged 18-65 years who received the Ad26.COV2.S COVID-19 vaccine or a placebo. The CDR3 runs from the conserved cysteine through the conserved F or W. D genes are given only for firm matches. Expanded clones are given a class, and other clones once, few, many or no size at all.

clone_size cdr3_length j_call d_call v_call cdr3_aa cdr3_nt
NA 15 TRBJ1-1 NA TRBV15 CATSSVGLGEAEAFF TGTGCCACCAGCAGCGTGGGACTAGGTGAGGCTGAAGCTTTCTTT
NA 13 TRBJ1-1 NA TRBV28 CASSLILNTEAFF TGTGCCAGCAGTTTAATCCTGAACACTGAAGCTTTCTTT
few 14 TRBJ2-1 TRBD2 TRBV5-1 CASSDAGGFDEQFF TGCGCCAGCAGTGATGCGGGAGGGTTTGATGAGCAGTTCTTC
NA 14 TRBJ2-5 NA TRBV10-3 CAISDRGAGETQYF TGTGCCATCAGTGACAGGGGCGCAGGAGAGACCCAGTACTTC
few 14 TRBJ1-5 NA TRBV5-4 CASSLEGSNQPQHF TGTGCCAGCAGCTTGGAGGGATCAAATCAGCCCCAGCATTTT
NA 15 TRBJ2-5 TRBD2 TRBV9 CASSVASGRAETQYF TGTGCCAGCAGCGTAGCTAGCGGGAGGGCAGAGACCCAGTACTTC
NA 13 TRBJ2-3 TRBD2 TRBV27 CASSSRTSGREYF TGTGCCAGCAGTTCCCGGACTAGCGGGAGGGAGTATTTT
NA 13 TRBJ1-2 NA TRBV6-2/TRBV6-3 CASSDRELYGYTF TGTGCCAGCAGTGACCGGGAACTATATGGCTACACCTTC
NA 15 TRBJ2-3 TRBD1 TRBV28 CASSDLTGGADTQYF TGTGCCAGCAGTGACCTGACAGGGGGGGCAGATACGCAGTATTTT
NA 15 TRBJ1-1 TRBD1 TRBV9 CASSPRDRRNTEAFF TGTGCCAGCAGCCCCCGGGACAGGAGGAACACTGAAGCTTTCTTT
NA 11 TRBJ2-7 NA TRBV28 CASTRFHEQYF TGTGCCAGCACCCGGTTCCACGAGCAGTACTTC
NA 15 TRBJ1-5 TRBD1 TRBV20-1 CSAGDRETGNQPQHF TGCAGTGCTGGTGACAGGGAAACGGGCAATCAGCCCCAGCATTTT
NA 14 TRBJ1-2 NA TRBV11-2 CASSLRTGRNGYTF TGTGCCAGCAGCTTAAGGACGGGCCGAAATGGCTACACCTTC
NA 14 TRBJ1-3 NA TRBV3-1/TRBV3-2 CASSLTTGMGTIYF TGTGCCAGCAGCCTAACTACAGGGATGGGTACCATATATTTT
NA 18 TRBJ2-6 TRBD2 TRBV7-3 CASSPLGGVASGANVLTF TGTGCCAGCAGCCCGCTCGGGGGGGTAGCCTCTGGGGCCAACGTCCTGACTTTC
NA 13 TRBJ2-7 NA TRBV7-2 CASSLEAVGEQYF TGTGCCAGCAGCTTAGAGGCGGTCGGGGAGCAGTACTTC
few 13 TRBJ2-7 NA TRBV29-1 CSVGTASSYEQYF TGCAGCGTTGGGACAGCGAGCTCCTACGAGCAGTACTTC
NA 13 TRBJ1-1 NA TRBV4-2 CASSQDSHREAFF TGTGCCAGCAGCCAAGATTCGCACAGGGAAGCTTTCTTT
NA 15 TRBJ2-4 NA TRBV20-1 CSASEHPGAKNIQYF TGCAGTGCTAGTGAACATCCAGGAGCCAAAAACATTCAGTACTTC
once 15 TRBJ1-3 NA TRBV13 CASSSRADSGNTIYF TGTGCCAGCAGCTCCCGGGCAGACTCTGGAAACACCATATATTTT
NA 13 TRBJ1-2 NA TRBV6-6 CASSPDANYGYTF TGTGCCAGCAGTCCGGACGCCAACTATGGCTACACCTTC
NA 15 TRBJ2-5 TRBD2 TRBV5-4 CASSTDSLAGETQYF TGTGCCAGCAGCACAGACTCACTAGCGGGAGAGACCCAGTACTTC
NA 13 TRBJ1-1 NA TRBV12-5 CASGFQLNTEAFF TGTGCTAGTGGTTTCCAGTTGAACACTGAAGCTTTCTTT
NA 18 TRBJ2-7 TRBD2 TRBV23-1 CASSQSILAGYDVYEQYF TGCGCCAGCAGTCAATCAATCCTAGCGGGATACGACGTCTACGAGCAGTACTTC
NA 15 TRBJ2-7 TRBD2 TRBV6-6 CASSYNLAGVGEQYF TGTGCCAGCAGTTACAACCTAGCGGGAGTGGGCGAGCAGTACTTC
once 15 TRBJ2-7 NA TRBV6-2/TRBV6-3 CASSRPGVGDYEQYF TGTGCCAGCAGCCGTCCAGGCGTAGGCGACTACGAGCAGTACTTC
NA 15 TRBJ1-2 NA TRBV6-5 CASSYSAGINYGYTF TGTGCCAGCAGTTACTCGGCCGGAATTAACTATGGCTACACCTTC
NA 16 TRBJ2-3 TRBD2 TRBV7-2 CASSRRLAGSTDTQYF TGTGCCAGCAGCCGCCGACTAGCGGGAAGCACAGATACGCAGTATTTT
NA 14 TRBJ1-1 NA TRBV6-2/TRBV6-3 CASSSTDLNTEAFF TGTGCCAGCAGTTCAACGGATTTGAACACTGAAGCTTTCTTT
NA 13 TRBJ2-1 NA TRBV2 CASSEAQARGQFF TGTGCCAGCAGTGAAGCCCAGGCCCGAGGGCAGTTCTTC
few 12 TRBJ1-6 NA TRBV2 CASSASDSPLHF TGTGCCAGCAGTGCCTCCGATTCACCCCTCCACTTT
once 17 TRBJ2-1 TRBD2 TRBV9 CASSVGAGGPPYNEQFF TGTGCCAGCAGCGTAGGAGCGGGAGGGCCTCCCTACAATGAGCAGTTCTTC
NA 15 TRBJ2-3 TRBD1 TRBV7-2 CASSLGTGAGDTQYF TGTGCCAGCAGCTTGGGGACAGGGGCGGGAGATACGCAGTATTTT
NA 15 TRBJ1-3 NA TRBV14 CASSQAPGYGNTIYF TGTGCCAGCAGCCAAGCCCCAGGGTATGGAAACACCATATATTTT
NA 13 TRBJ2-7 TRBD1 TRBV28 CASRQGARDEQYF TGTGCCAGCAGACAGGGGGCGCGGGACGAGCAGTACTTC
NA 12 TRBJ1-2 NA TRBV6-5 CASSNRGGLGTF TGTGCCAGCAGTAACCGGGGGGGCCTGGGCACCTTC
NA 13 TRBJ2-1 TRBD2 TRBV5-4 CASSVGTSREQFF TGTGCCAGCAGCGTGGGGACTAGCCGGGAGCAGTTCTTC
NA 15 TRBJ2-7 TRBD2 TRBV11-3 CASSLSPSGSGEQYF TGTGCCAGCAGCTTATCCCCTAGCGGGAGTGGCGAGCAGTACTTC
few 18 TRBJ1-2 NA TRBV7-9 CASSHMVPLGASLYGYTF TGTGCCAGCAGCCATATGGTCCCTCTAGGGGCTTCCCTCTATGGCTACACCTTC
NA 14 TRBJ2-3 NA TRBV5-1 CASSLLVGADTQYF TGCGCCAGCAGCTTGCTGGTTGGAGCGGATACGCAGTATTTT
NA 13 TRBJ1-5 NA TRBV5-1 CASSLEGEQPQHF TGCGCCAGCAGCTTGGAGGGGGAGCAGCCCCAGCATTTT
NA 18 TRBJ2-7 TRBD2 TRBV27 CASSPQGSPSGRSYEQYF TGTGCCAGCAGTCCCCAAGGGTCACCTAGCGGGAGGTCCTACGAGCAGTACTTC